The present T cell receptor beta chain was sequenced within a study of shared clonotypes between healthy human individuals. Study-wide results and caveats: The diversity represented, both genetic and in exposure history, was limited by few donors. Lower generation probabilities were found for non-shared clonotypes than for those shared by all four donors. Across subsets, estimated richness was generally greater for naive than for memory populations.

Remarks on this clone: Its antigen is currently unknown.

The study drew all its donors from Caucasian adults living in Nashville, Tennessee. This CDR3 region has 13 residues. Germline lookup yields CDR1 MNHNY and CDR2 SVGAGI (reference sequence). V gave up 6 bases and J gave up 6 bases, with 12 bases separating them. Sequenced by immunoSEQ multiplex PCR; TCRdb stores in-frame clones only, minus some. This sample has approximately 720,000 clones, with approximately 79% found just once. Sequencing used memory CD4+ T cells sorted from blood. Described subset: CD45RA-negative fraction. The chain couples TRBV6-6 to TRBJ1-5; no definite D call. This clonotype originated in a woman aged 25 to 39 in good health. The CDR3 DNA is TGTGCCAGCAGCCGATCAGATGCTCAGCCCCAGCATTTT. Residues: CASSRSDAQPQHF.